The entry below gives a single T cell receptor (beta chain) sequence along with its context. Its matching antigen is unknown. Germline V gene lookup returns CDR1 SGHRS and CDR2 YFSETQ. V lost 4 bases and J lost 1, with 12 bases in between. The length of the CDR3 is 15 residues. Sequencing was preceded by expansion of antigen-specific CD4+ T cells with viral peptide pools in the ViraFEST assay. Scientists isolated CD4+ T cells after a roughly ten-day culture period ended. Two-dose vaccination with either BNT162b2 or mRNA-1273 was given to the participants. Prior SARS-CoV-2 infection was absent in the vaccine recipients, as shown by negative nucleocapsid antibodies. This table comes from immunoSEQ multiplex PCR, and its TCRdb copy is limited to in-frame clones, with some not included. Of around 69,000 clones in the sample, around 69% were seen once. This record comes from a study of vaccination effects on CD4 cells after COVID-19.

The receptor comes from a human donor who received a COVID-19 vaccine. Material: CD4+ T cells from PBMCs cultured with HCoV-229E spike peptides, obtained after COVID-19 vaccination. The V and J genes are TRBV5-1 and TRBJ2-1; TRBD2 is a possible D gene (5 bases). CDR3 bases: TGCGCCAGCAGCCTGGGGATAGCGTCCTACAATGAGCAGTTCTTC. It specifies CASSLGIASYNEQFF.